A single sample gave rise to the 20 T cell receptor beta chains below, sequenced in a study of blood T cells in healthy people across ages (dated by TCRdb to 2014 to 2015). Preparation of the library involved 5' RACE. TCRdb records Illumina HiSeq 2500 as the sequencer. The second PCR ran for about 7 to 11 cycles and used a J-beta primer mix along with a sample-barcoded 5' primer. TCRdb reprocessed the public reads (quality trimming at Q25 with fastp, clone calling with MiXCR) and kept in-frame beta chains. Each CDR3 protein gets just one entry, which takes the most common genes and DNA from the rows behind it. In all, the sample holds under 800,000 distinct CDR3 sequences, and roughly 43% of those were seen once. The ten most abundant clones make up less than 25% of the sample. The source material was blood. The receptors here all came from a woman aged 60-75 years in good health.

Only a few counts were recorded for this clonotype. J is TRBJ2-3 and V is TRBV20-1; 7 nucleotides agree with TRBD2. V lost 2 bases, J lost 3 bases, and 2 bases stayed unmatched. Germline CDR1 is DFQATT and CDR2 is SNEGSKA (reference sequence). CDR3 length equals 13 residues. CDR3 sequence (DNA): TGCAGTGCTAGATCGCGGGAGACAGATACGCAGTATTTT. Translation: CSARSRETDTQYF.

In nucleotides, the CDR3 is TGTGCCAGCAGCTCTCGGGGTGGCGGGGGGGATAATGAGCAGTTCTTC. Amino acid sequence: CASSSRGGGGDNEQFF. The chain couples TRBV7-3 to TRBJ2-1; 9 bases align to TRBD2. Looked up from germline, CDR1 is SGHTA and CDR2 is FQGTGA. The junction had 11 bases not matched to a gene; V was cut back by 4 bases and J by 7 bases. This CDR3 has 16 amino acids.

The chain joins TRBV2 to TRBJ1-2; D unclear. Per germline, CDR1 SNHLY and CDR2 FYNNEI. The CDR3 extends over 13 amino acids. The V gene lost 5 bases and the J gene lost 2 bases, with 9 bases spanning the gap. The CDR3 DNA follows: TGTGCCAGCAGTACAGACCACAACTATGGCTACACCTTC. This gives the protein CASSTDHNYGYTF.

The V gene is TRBV15, the J gene TRBJ2-2; TRBD1 might be the D (5 bases). This CDR3 is 14 amino acids long. CDR1 LNHNV and CDR2 YYDKDF come from the germline V gene (reference sequence). Trimming removed 3 bases from V and 4 bases from J, with 9 bases in between. The CDR3 nucleotides are TGTGCCACCAGCAGCCAGGGTTTCACCGGGGAGCTGTTTTTT. Amino acid sequence: CATSSQGFTGELFF.

This clonotype came up a few times. This chain joins TRBV6-2 or TRBV6-3 and TRBJ1-2, with 7 nucleotides matching TRBD1. CDR3 length: 13 amino acids. Unmatched junction bases numbered 8, after V lost 5 bases and J lost 8 bases. Germline lookup yields CDR1 MNHEY and CDR2 SVGEGT. CDR3 sequence: CASSPVDRDGYTF. The CDR3 nucleotides are TGTGCCAGCAGTCCCGTCGACAGGGACGGCTACACCTTC.

This clonotype has a handful of counts. V is TRBV6-4 and J is TRBJ1-1; D remains unclear. The CDR3 runs 15 residues. The V gene's germline CDR1 is MRHNA and CDR2 SNTAGT. Trimming shortened V by 6 bases and J by 13 bases, and 27 bases separated the two germline ends. The CDR3, as DNA: TGTGCCAGCAGATCTTCCTACCCTTCTCGGGCCCCCGTTTTCTTT. This sequence encodes CASRSSYPSRAPVFF.

The table lists this clonotype with many counts. This rearrangement joins TRBV28 to TRBJ2-1, with D hard to call. Germline CDR1 and CDR2: MDHEN and SYDVKM. The CDR3 is 13 residues long. Trimming cost V 1 base and J 10 bases, with 11 bases left between them. In DNA, the CDR3 is TGTGCCAGCAGTTTATTCGGAGCTGCGGAGCAGTTCTTC. As protein: CASSLFGAAEQFF.

The table lists this clonotype with a few counts. The gene calls are TRBV18 and TRBJ1-2; the D is unclear. Per the germline V gene, CDR1 is KGHSH and CDR2 is LQKENI. Deletions cut 5 bases from V and 1 base from J, with 5 bases between. The CDR3 totals 12 residues. The chain's CDR3 is CASSNNNYGYTF. The CDR3 coding sequence is TGTGCCAGCTCAAACAATAACTATGGCTACACCTTC. Looking up the rest from reference TRBV18 and TRBJ1-2 gives the full variable domain: NAGVMQNPRHLVRRRGQEARLRCSPMKGHSHVYWYRQLPEEGLKFMVYLQKENIIDESGMPKERFSAEFPKEGPSILRIQQVVRGDSAAYFCASSNNNYGYTFGSGTRLTVV.

V usage is TRBV4-3 and J usage is TRBJ2-1; 9 bases are shared with TRBD2. Trimming at V came to 4 bases and at J to 10 bases, leaving 5 bases not matched to a gene. This CDR3 is built from 13 residues. Germline assignment: CDR1 LGHNA and CDR2 YSLEER. CDR3 residues: CASSRGLAAEQFF. CDR3 sequence (DNA): TGCGCCAGCAGCCGGGGACTAGCAGCGGAGCAGTTCTTC.

This chain connects TRBV29-1 to TRBJ2-7; D call uncertain. V dropped 0 bases and J dropped 6 bases, with 9 bases sitting between them. The CDR3 extends over 12 amino acids. Germline assignment: CDR1 SQVTM and CDR2 ANQGSEA. The CDR3 DNA follows: TGCAGCGTTGAAGATGGCCCCACCGAGCAGTACTTC. Protein sequence: CSVEDGPTEQYF.

This clonotype was found a few times. The chain combines TRBV20-1 with TRBJ2-5, with D perhaps matching TRBD2 (5 bases). The CDR3 runs to 15 residues. V lost 3 bases to trimming and J lost 3 bases, with 17 bases between them. Germline V CDR1 and CDR2: DFQATT, SNEGSKA (reference sequence). CDR3 coding DNA: TGCAGTGCTAGGGGAGACCCACGCGGAGAAGAGACCCAGTACTTC. Amino acids: CSARGDPRGEETQYF.

The V call is TRBV28, the J call TRBJ2-7; 7 bases map to TRBD1. In germline, CDR1 is MDHEN, CDR2 SYDVKM. V trimming: 5 bases; J trimming: 5 bases; junction bases outside the gene matches: 6. The CDR3 is 13 amino acids. The CDR3 DNA reads as TGTGCCAGCAGTGGAGACAGGGACGACGAGCAGTACTTC. It is translated as CASSGDRDDEQYF.

The V and J genes are TRBV20-1 and TRBJ2-7, with a weak D call TRBD1 (5 bases). Germline-derived CDR1 and CDR2 are DFQATT and SNEGSKA (reference sequence). The V and J ends lost 6 bases and 2 bases respectively, with 23 bases between them. The CDR3 is 16 amino acids. The chain's CDR3 is CSAFTPLTAGPYEQYF. In nucleotides, the CDR3 is TGCAGTGCATTCACACCCCTGACGGCAGGGCCCTACGAGCAGTACTTC.

To note about this clonotype: With a much larger clone just one base away, this may be a read error. The V call is TRBV6-6, the J call TRBJ2-1; the D gene is possibly TRBD1 (6 bases). Germline V lookup: CDR1 MNHNY, CDR2 SVGAGI (reference sequence). The germline V and J ends were trimmed by 4 bases and 10 bases, with 23 bases remaining between them. The CDR3 has 16 amino acids. The CDR3 coding sequence is TGTGCCAGCAGTTCATCAGGGGCGAAGAGCTCCTACGAGCAGTTCTTC. It translates to CASSSSGAKSSYEQFF.

This clonotype has just a few counts. The genes are TRBV20-1 and TRBJ2-1, with TRBD2 matching over 11 bases. V shed 3 bases, J shed 6 bases, and the junction held 13 bases outside the gene matches. This CDR3 has 17 amino acids. Germline V gene sequence: CDR1 DFQATT, CDR2 SNEGSKA (reference sequence). CDR3 coding DNA: TGCAGTGCTAGGGCTCTAGCGGGAGGCGCGGTCAGCAATGAGCAGTTCTTC. This sequence encodes CSARALAGGAVSNEQFF.

In its sample, this clonotype was seen a few times. V and J are TRBV5-1 and TRBJ2-3, with TRBD1 matching 8 bases. This CDR3 is 17 amino acids long. J gave up 2 bases and V 0 bases, and 8 bases lay outside the gene matches. Germline V lookup: CDR1 SGHRS, CDR2 YFSETQ. The CDR3 DNA reads TGCGCCAGCAGCTTGGTGCCGACAGGGGCCCACACAGATACGCAGTATTTT. Its protein is CASSLVPTGAHTDTQYF.

V and J are TRBV7-2 and TRBJ1-1; D uncertain. V was shortened by 7 bases and J by 7 bases, with 10 bases between the two germline ends. CDR3 length equals 11 residues. Germline lookup yields CDR1 SGHTA and CDR2 FQGNSA. The chain's CDR3 is CASNTGIEAFF. CDR3 DNA sequence: TGTGCCAGCAATACCGGGATTGAAGCTTTCTTT.

The table lists this clonotype with a few counts. CDR3: CSARGDRGNYGYTF. CDR3 bases: TGCAGTGCTAGAGGGGACAGGGGCAACTATGGCTACACCTTC. V and J are TRBV20-1 and TRBJ1-2; 10 nucleotides match TRBD1. Germline CDR1 DFQATT, CDR2 SNEGSKA (reference sequence). V dropped 1 base and J dropped 2; count of bases not matched to a gene: 1. This CDR3 spans 14 amino acids.

The chain couples TRBV20-1 to TRBJ1-1; D is unresolved. There are 15 residues in the CDR3. The germline V and J ends were trimmed by 5 bases and 0 bases, with 16 bases remaining between them. Germline lookup yields CDR1 DFQATT and CDR2 SNEGSKA (reference sequence). The CDR3 coding sequence is TGCAGTGCTCTCAACCCGGGTAACCTGAACACTGAAGCTTTCTTT. Translated, it gives CSALNPGNLNTEAFF.

V gene TRBV13 combines with J gene TRBJ2-5; 7 nucleotides line up with TRBD2. From germline, CDR1 is PRHDT and CDR2 FYEKMQ (reference sequence). The CDR3 is 17 residues long. The trim removed 0 bases at V and 2 bases at J, leaving 9 bases unmatched. CDR3 in DNA: TGTGCCAGCAGCTTAGGCCGTCCTAGCGGAGAACAAGAGACCCAGTACTTC. Translating gives CASSLGRPSGEQETQYF.